The 29 T cell receptor beta chains given below trace back to one sample, sequenced in a study of blood T cell repertoires in COVID-19. TCRdb keeps only in-frame clones here, not all; method: immunoSEQ multiplex PCR. The data contain around 99,000 clones, more than 65% of them singletons. The sequenced material came from peripheral blood. The receptors stem from an elderly woman with active or convalescent COVID-19.

This rearrangement joins TRBV25-1 to TRBJ1-1, with a tentative D call TRBD1 (6 bases). CDR1 is MGHDK and CDR2 is SYGVNS in the germline V gene. Deletions cut 2 bases from V and 11 bases from J, with 12 bases between. The CDR3 runs 12 residues. The chain's CDR3 is CASSEAVTGAFF. The DNA of the CDR3 is TGTGCCAGCAGTGAAGCGGTGACAGGTGCTTTCTTT. Complete variable domain (other parts from reference TRBV25-1 and TRBJ1-1): EADIYQTPRYLVIGTGKKITLECSQTMGHDKMYWYQQDPGMELHLIHYSYGVNSTEKGDLSSESTVSRIRTEHFPLTLESARPSHTSQYLCASSEAVTGAFFGQGTRLTVV.

J is TRBJ1-4 and V is TRBV2; D is perhaps TRBD1 (6 bases). This CDR3 has 12 amino acids. Germline CDR1 and CDR2: SNHLY and FYNNEI. Trimming pared 7 bases from V and 5 bases from J, leaving 8 bases between. The CDR3 sequence is CASTDSNEKLFF. CDR3 DNA sequence: TGTGCCAGCACGGACAGCAATGAAAAACTGTTTTTT.

This clone turned up a few times. The rearrangement joins TRBV5-4 to TRBJ2-1; TRBD1 might be the D (5 bases). Germline lookup yields CDR1 SGHNT and CDR2 YYREEE (reference sequence). With 4 bases removed from V and 9 bases from J, the gap between germline ends came to 20 bases. CDR3 length equals 15 residues. The CDR3 loop reads CASSLARGIAGEQFF. The CDR3 bases are TGTGCCAGCAGCCTCGCAAGGGGCATCGCTGGTGAGCAGTTCTTC.

The sample holds one count of this clone. This sample includes further DNA sequences coding for the same CDR3. V and J are TRBV19 and TRBJ1-1; 7 bases are shared with TRBD1. V was pared by 5 bases and J by 4 bases, with 4 bases of the junction left unmatched. The germline CDR1 and CDR2 sequences are LNHDA and SQIVND (reference sequence). The CDR3 contains 13 residues. The CDR3 nucleotides are TGTGCCAGTAGTGCTCAGGGGGGCACTGAAGCTTTCTTT. The encoded protein is CASSAQGGTEAFF.

In its sample, this clone was seen a few times. The CDR3 reads CASSTDSNQPQHF. For the CDR3, the DNA is TGTGCCAGCAGCACAGATAGCAATCAGCCCCAGCATTTT. V is TRBV12-3 or TRBV12-4 and J is TRBJ1-5; D is uncertain. With 6 bases removed from V and 0 bases from J, the gap between germline ends came to 6 bases. This CDR3 is 13 amino acids long.

The chain joins TRBV19 to TRBJ2-5; D unresolved. Germline lookup yields CDR1 LNHDA and CDR2 SQIVND (reference sequence). V shed 4 bases and J shed 0 bases, with 12 bases lying between them. The CDR3 runs 15 residues. The CDR3 loop is CASSRGGTYQETQYF. Here the CDR3 DNA reads TGTGCCAGTAGTAGAGGCGGAACGTACCAAGAGACCCAGTACTTC.

The chain recombines TRBV6-5 with TRBJ2-5, with D possibly TRBD1 on 5 matching bases. The CDR3 spans 14 residues. CDR1 and CDR2 (germline): MNHEY, SVGAGI. V shed 2 bases and J shed 5 bases, with 12 bases lying between them. The CDR3, as DNA: TGTGCCAGCAGTTACGCAGGGTTTCGGGAGACCCAGTACTTC. It specifies CASSYAGFRETQYF.

The chain recombines TRBV4-1 with TRBJ1-2, with a possible D match to TRBD1 (6 bases). Per germline, CDR1 MGHRA and CDR2 YSYEKL. V gave up 4 bases and J gave up 8 bases, with 29 bases separating them. The length of the CDR3 is 18 residues. The CDR3 spells CASSRVKDRGQKLGGYTF. CDR3 nucleotide sequence: TGCGCCAGCAGCCGAGTTAAGGACAGAGGCCAAAAATTAGGGGGCTACACCTTC.

The chain couples TRBV7-9 to TRBJ1-2; 10 bases map to TRBD1. From germline, CDR1 is SEHNR and CDR2 FQNEAQ (reference sequence). CDR3 size: 14 residues. V was pared by 6 bases and J by 8 bases, with 9 bases of the junction left unmatched. In DNA, the CDR3 is TGTGCCAGCAGTGCTGGACAGGGGGGGCGAGGCTACACCTTC. This sequence encodes CASSAGQGGRGYTF.

Of note for this clone: A junction end diverges from the germline sequence, so it may reflect a read error. The CDR3 bases are TGTGCTAGCAGCCCGGGCACGACTAGCGGGTACCAAGAGACCCAGTACTTC. Its protein is CASSPGTTSGYQETQYF. This chain joins TRBV7-7 and TRBJ2-5, with TRBD2 identical over 10 bases. CDR1 SSHAT and CDR2 FNYEAQ come from the germline V gene (reference sequence). This CDR3 comprises 17 residues.

CDR3 in amino acids: CATSRDLEKGKQYF. In DNA form, the CDR3 reads TGTGCCACCAGCAGAGACCTAGAAAAAGGAAAGCAGTACTTC. The chain combines TRBV15 with TRBJ2-7; D gene unclear. The CDR3 has 14 amino acids. Germline values: CDR1 LNHNV, CDR2 YYDKDF (reference sequence). The V and J ends lost 0 bases and 8 bases respectively, with 14 bases between them.

The chain combines TRBV4-1 with TRBJ1-4, with 10 bases lining up with TRBD1. J gave up 4 bases and V 4 bases, and 6 bases lay outside the gene matches. The germline V gene has CDR1 MGHRA and CDR2 YSYEKL. This CDR3 is built from 16 residues. CDR3 region: CASSPGQGRGNEKLFF. Written as DNA, the CDR3 is TGCGCCAGCAGCCCGGGACAGGGGAGGGGTAATGAAAAACTGTTTTTT.

This clone came up a few times. The rearrangement links TRBV5-1 to TRBJ2-3, with 11 bases fitting TRBD2. The CDR3 spans 14 residues. Germline V lookup: CDR1 SGHRS, CDR2 YFSETQ. The trim removed 6 bases at V and 5 bases at J, leaving 5 bases unmatched. CDR3 sequence (DNA): TGCGCCAGCAAACTAGCGGGAGCTAGAGATACGCAGTATTTT. Encoded protein: CASKLAGARDTQYF.

The chain combines TRBV18 with TRBJ2-1, with 13 nucleotides matching TRBD2. Germline V lookup: CDR1 KGHSH, CDR2 LQKENI. The CDR3 is made up of 14 amino acids. J gave up 9 bases and V 6 bases, and 5 bases lay outside the gene matches. The CDR3 DNA is TGTGCCAGCTCGGTACTAGCGGGAGGGTTTGAGCAGTTCTTC. It codes for CASSVLAGGFEQFF.

V usage is TRBV30 and J usage is TRBJ1-3, with D hard to call. The V gene lost 3 bases and the J gene lost 2 bases, with 8 bases spanning the gap. The germline gives CDR1 GTSNPN, CDR2 SVGIG (reference sequence). The CDR3 extends over 13 amino acids. CDR3 bases: TGTGCCTGGAGATCTAGCCCTGGAAACACCATATATTTT. Protein sequence: CAWRSSPGNTIYF. The full variable domain, rest sourced from reference TRBV30 and TRBJ1-3, is SQTIHQWPATLVQPVGSPLSLECTVEGTSNPNLYWYRQAAGRGLQLLFYSVGIGQISSEVPQNLSASRPQDRQFILSSKKLLLSDSGFYLCAWRSSPGNTIYFGEGSWLTVV.

The V call is TRBV5-1, the J call TRBJ2-5, with 9 bases aligning to TRBD2. J lost 3 bases, V lost 0 bases, and 9 bases had no gene match. Germline CDR1 is SGHRS and CDR2 is YFSETQ. The CDR3 covers 17 residues. CDR3 in amino acids: CASSLEGTSSFKETQYF. DNA of the CDR3: TGCGCCAGCAGCTTGGAGGGGACTAGCTCGTTTAAAGAGACCCAGTACTTC.

The chain combines TRBV9 with TRBJ2-1; TRBD2 matches at 11 bases. CDR3 length: 18 amino acids. V lost 2 bases to trimming and J lost 4 bases; unmatched junction nucleotides: 11. Germline V gene lookup returns CDR1 SGDLS and CDR2 YYNGEE. This CDR3 reads CASSVALAGGKIYNEQFF. As DNA, the CDR3 is TGTGCCAGCAGCGTGGCTCTAGCGGGAGGTAAAATATACAATGAGCAGTTCTTC. Combining the CDR3 with reference TRBV9 and TRBJ2-1 gives the whole variable domain DSGVTQTPKHLITATGQRVTLRCSPRSGDLSVYWYQQSLDQGLQFLIQYYNGEERAKGNILERFSAQQFPDLHSELNLSSLELGDSALYFCASSVALAGGKIYNEQFFGPGTRLTVL.

The chain employs TRBV5-4 and TRBJ2-1; 11 bases line up with TRBD2. Germline-derived CDR1 and CDR2 are SGHNT and YYREEE (reference sequence). This CDR3 has 15 residues. Losses at the gene ends were 1 base for V and 3 bases for J; bases not matched to a gene: 0. CDR3 in amino acids: CASSLTSGSYNEQFF. The CDR3 bases are TGTGCCAGCAGCTTGACTAGCGGGAGCTACAATGAGCAGTTCTTC. Complete variable domain (other parts from reference TRBV5-4 and TRBJ2-1): ETGVTQSPTHLIKTRGQQVTLRCSSQSGHNTVSWYQQALGQGPQFIFQYYREEENGRGNFPPRFSGLQFPNYSSELNVNALELDDSALYLCASSLTSGSYNEQFFGPGTRLTVL.

This clone turned up a few times. The chain couples TRBV7-8 to TRBJ1-1; a weak D match, TRBD1 (6 bases). The CDR3 consists of 12 residues. Germline loops: CDR1 SGHVS, CDR2 FQNEAQ. The germline V and J ends were trimmed by 5 bases and 8 bases, with 12 bases remaining between them. CDR3 nucleotides: TGTGCCAGCAGCCCGAGGACAGCGGAAGCTTTCTTT. This encodes CASSPRTAEAFF.

The chain uses TRBV5-1 and TRBJ2-5; a weak D match, TRBD2 (6 bases). This CDR3 comprises 14 residues. With 3 bases removed from V and 1 base from J, the gap between germline ends came to 10 bases. Germline CDR1 SGHRS, CDR2 YFSETQ. CDR3 loop: CASSSPGVQETQYF. The CDR3 DNA is TGCGCCAGCAGCTCTCCGGGGGTCCAAGAGACCCAGTACTTC. The full variable domain, rest sourced from reference TRBV5-1 and TRBJ2-5, is KAGVTQTPRYLIKTRGQQVTLSCSPISGHRSVSWYQQTPGQGLQFLFEYFSETQRNKGNFPGRFSGRQFSNSRSEMNVSTLELGDSALYLCASSSPGVQETQYFGPGTRLLVL.

This rearrangement joins TRBV23-1 to TRBJ2-1; the D is unclear. TRBV23-1 is annotated as an ORF whose role is uncertain. Trimming stripped 5 bases from V and 3 bases from J, with 8 bases between. This CDR3 is built from 13 residues. CDR3 coding DNA: TGCGCCAGCAGTTCCATGAGCTACAATGAGCAGTTCTTC. It specifies CASSSMSYNEQFF.

The DNA of the CDR3 is TGTGCCAGCAGCCCTTACGGGGGGGAAACAGATACGCAGTATTTT. It translates to CASSPYGGETDTQYF. The J gene is TRBJ2-3, the V gene TRBV3-1 (or the pseudogene TRBV3-2); TRBD2 matches at 8 bases. Germline CDR1 and CDR2: LGHDT and YNNKEL (reference sequence). The CDR3 loop spans 15 amino acids. Unmatched junction bases numbered 6, after V lost 4 bases and J lost 3 bases.

The genes are TRBV19 and TRBJ2-3; 8 positions agree with TRBD1. Germline V gene data show CDR1 as LNHDA and CDR2 as SQIVND (reference sequence). V shed 4 bases, J shed 5 bases, and the junction held 8 bases outside the gene matches. CDR3 length: 15 amino acids. The CDR3 DNA is TGTGCCAGTAGTACCGGGACAGGAGGTTTAGATACGCAGTATTTT. Translating it yields CASSTGTGGLDTQYF.

CDR3 amino acids: CASSYHYEQYF. The CDR3 nucleotides read TGTGCCAGCAGTTACCACTACGAGCAGTACTTC. The chain carries TRBV6-5 and TRBJ2-7; D unclear. The length of the CDR3 is 11 residues. V lost 2 bases, J lost 3 bases, and 2 bases lay in between. CDR1 is MNHEY and CDR2 is SVGAGI in the germline V gene.

The rearrangement uses TRBV5-1 and TRBJ2-5; 7 nucleotides match TRBD1. Trimming took 0 bases from V and 1 from J; bases not matched to a gene: 0. There are 14 residues in the CDR3. Per germline, CDR1 SGHRS and CDR2 YFSETQ. CDR3 coding DNA: TGCGCCAGCAGCTTGGACAGGGGCCAAGAGACCCAGTACTTC. It specifies CASSLDRGQETQYF.

This clone occurred many times. V gene TRBV28 combines with J gene TRBJ1-5; possible D gene TRBD1, 6 bases. CDR3 length: 17 residues. In germline, CDR1 is MDHEN, CDR2 SYDVKM. Deletions cut 6 bases from V and 0 bases from J, with 18 bases between. The DNA of the CDR3 is TGTGCCAGCAGCGGAAATGGACAGCAGTATAGCAATCAGCCCCAGCATTTT. Protein product: CASSGNGQQYSNQPQHF.

J is TRBJ2-1 and V is TRBV9; D remains ambiguous. There are 12 residues in the CDR3. Per germline, CDR1 SGDLS and CDR2 YYNGEE. The germline V and J ends were trimmed by 0 bases and 7 bases, with 5 bases remaining between them. The CDR3 loop reads CASSVELNEQFF. The CDR3 DNA is TGTGCCAGCAGCGTAGAGCTGAATGAGCAGTTCTTC.

The V and J genes are TRBV9 and TRBJ2-3; 13 nucleotides match TRBD2. CDR1 and CDR2 from the germline V gene are SGDLS and YYNGEE. The V and J ends lost 4 bases and 1 base, in that order; junction bases with no gene match: 6. The CDR3 is made up of 17 amino acids. CDR3 protein: CASSPWTSGSGTDTQYF. The CDR3 nucleotides read TGTGCCAGCAGCCCGTGGACTAGCGGGAGCGGCACAGATACGCAGTATTTT. Supplemented by reference TRBV9 and TRBJ2-3, the full variable domain reads DSGVTQTPKHLITATGQRVTLRCSPRSGDLSVYWYQQSLDQGLQFLIQYYNGEERAKGNILERFSAQQFPDLHSELNLSSLELGDSALYFCASSPWTSGSGTDTQYFGPGTRLTVL.

DNA for the CDR3: TGTGCCAGTAGTATAGGACAGGGGGAAAGGGCTTTCTTT. Protein: CASSIGQGERAFF. The V and J genes are TRBV19 and TRBJ1-1; 9 nucleotides agree with TRBD1. V shed 1 base, J shed 11 bases, and the junction held 5 bases outside the gene matches. CDR1 is LNHDA and CDR2 is SQIVND in the germline V gene (reference sequence). The CDR3 is 13 residues long.